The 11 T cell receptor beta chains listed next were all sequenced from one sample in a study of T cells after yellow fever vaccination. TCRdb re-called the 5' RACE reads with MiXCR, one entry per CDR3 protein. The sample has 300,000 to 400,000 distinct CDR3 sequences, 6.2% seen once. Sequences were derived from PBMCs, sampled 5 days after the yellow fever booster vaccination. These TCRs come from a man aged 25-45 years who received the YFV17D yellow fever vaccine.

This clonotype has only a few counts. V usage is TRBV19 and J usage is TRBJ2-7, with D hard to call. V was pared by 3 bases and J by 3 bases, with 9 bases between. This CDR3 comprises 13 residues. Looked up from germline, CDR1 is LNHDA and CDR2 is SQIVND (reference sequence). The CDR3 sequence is CASSIGSLYEQYF. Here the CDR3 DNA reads TGTGCCAGTAGTATCGGCAGCCTCTACGAGCAGTACTTC.

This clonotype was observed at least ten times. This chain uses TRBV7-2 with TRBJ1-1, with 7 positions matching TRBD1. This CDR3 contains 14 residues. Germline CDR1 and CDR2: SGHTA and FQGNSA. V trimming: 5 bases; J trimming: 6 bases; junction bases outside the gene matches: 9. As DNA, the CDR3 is TGTGCCAGCAGCGAGGGGGCTAGCTTCTCTGAAGCTTTCTTT. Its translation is CASSEGASFSEAFF.

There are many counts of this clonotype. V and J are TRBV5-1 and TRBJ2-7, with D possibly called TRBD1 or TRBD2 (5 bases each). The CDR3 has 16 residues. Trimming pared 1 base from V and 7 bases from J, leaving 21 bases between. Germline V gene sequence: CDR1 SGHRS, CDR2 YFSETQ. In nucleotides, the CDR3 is TGCGCCAGCAGCTTGTCTGGGACCGACCCTTGGGAGGAGCAGTACTTC. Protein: CASSLSGTDPWEEQYF.

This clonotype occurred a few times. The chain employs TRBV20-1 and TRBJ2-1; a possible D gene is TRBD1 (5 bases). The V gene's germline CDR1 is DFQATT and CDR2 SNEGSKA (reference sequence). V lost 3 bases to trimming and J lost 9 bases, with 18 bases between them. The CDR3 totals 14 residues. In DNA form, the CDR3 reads TGCAGTGCTAGGGGTCCCAGGGAAAACAGTGAGCAGTTCTTC. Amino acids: CSARGPRENSEQFF.

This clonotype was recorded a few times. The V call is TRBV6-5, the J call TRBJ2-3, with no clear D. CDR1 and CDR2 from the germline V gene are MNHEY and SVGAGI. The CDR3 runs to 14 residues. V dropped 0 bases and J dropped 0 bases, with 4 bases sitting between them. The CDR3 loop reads CASSYSSSTDTQYF. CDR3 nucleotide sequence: TGTGCCAGCAGTTACTCAAGTAGCACAGATACGCAGTATTTT.

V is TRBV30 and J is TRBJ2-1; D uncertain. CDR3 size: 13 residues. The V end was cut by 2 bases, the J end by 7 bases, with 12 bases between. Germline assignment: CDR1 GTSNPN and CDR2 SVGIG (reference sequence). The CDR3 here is CAWSPKGRNEQFF. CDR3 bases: TGTGCCTGGAGTCCTAAGGGAAGGAATGAGCAGTTCTTC.

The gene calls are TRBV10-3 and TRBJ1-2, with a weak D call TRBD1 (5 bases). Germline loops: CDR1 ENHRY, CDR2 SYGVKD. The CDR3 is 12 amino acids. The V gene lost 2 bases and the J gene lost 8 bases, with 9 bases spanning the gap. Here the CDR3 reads CAISEQGLGYTF. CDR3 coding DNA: TGTGCCATCAGTGAGCAGGGCTTAGGCTACACCTTC.

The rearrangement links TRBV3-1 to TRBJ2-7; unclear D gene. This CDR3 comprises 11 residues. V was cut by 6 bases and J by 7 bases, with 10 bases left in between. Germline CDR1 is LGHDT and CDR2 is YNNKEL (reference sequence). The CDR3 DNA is TGTGCCAGCAGTTTCCTGCATGAGCAGTACTTC. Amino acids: CASSFLHEQYF.

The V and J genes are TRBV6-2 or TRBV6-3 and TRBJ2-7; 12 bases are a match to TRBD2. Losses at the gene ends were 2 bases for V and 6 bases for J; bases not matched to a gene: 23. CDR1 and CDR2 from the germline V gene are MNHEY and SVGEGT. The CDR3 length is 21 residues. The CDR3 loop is CASSYATAGDSPGLAGSEQYF. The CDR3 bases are TGTGCCAGCAGTTACGCGACCGCGGGGGACAGTCCGGGACTAGCGGGTAGCGAGCAGTACTTC.

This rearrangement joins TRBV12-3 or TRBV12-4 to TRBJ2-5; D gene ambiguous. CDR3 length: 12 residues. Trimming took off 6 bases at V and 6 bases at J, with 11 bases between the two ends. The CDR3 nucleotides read TGTGCCAGCAGCCGGGCGCAGAAGACCCAGTACTTC. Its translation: CASSRAQKTQYF.

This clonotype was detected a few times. The CDR3 spells CASSSVGGNQPQHF. As DNA, the CDR3 is TGTGCCAGCAGCTCCGTAGGGGGGAATCAGCCCCAGCATTTT. The chain carries TRBV11-2 and TRBJ1-5, with D perhaps matching TRBD1 (6 bases). The CDR3 is 14 amino acids. V was pared by 4 bases and J by 4 bases, with 11 bases between. Germline V lookup: CDR1 SGHAT, CDR2 FQNNGV.